Presented here are 24 T cell receptor beta chains from one specimen sequenced in a study of cytomegalovirus exposure and HLA in healthy donors. Use of 60 Vbeta and 13 Jbeta primers characterized the PCR. Sequenced by immunoSEQ multiplex PCR; TCRdb stores in-frame clones only, minus some. The repertoire table contains tens of thousands of clones. Material: PBMCs. These receptors were obtained from a man aged 18-30 years in good health and CMV-seropositive.

V gene TRBV7-8 combines with J gene TRBJ1-3, with D unclear. The ends were cut back, 2 bases at V and 4 bases at J, with 12 bases in the middle. The CDR3 runs 15 residues. Germline loops: CDR1 SGHVS, CDR2 FQNEAQ. Here the CDR3 DNA reads TGTGCCAGCAGCTTATGGGCTGGAACCGGAAACACCATATATTTT. This sequence encodes CASSLWAGTGNTIYF.

The J gene is TRBJ1-2, the V gene TRBV4-2; the match to TRBD1 covers 7 bases. Germline CDR1 reads LGHNA; CDR2 reads YNFKEQ. The CDR3 covers 13 residues. The V and J ends lost 0 bases and 8 bases, in that order; junction bases with no gene match: 3. The CDR3 region is CASSQDGTEGYTF. The CDR3 bases are TGTGCCAGCAGCCAAGACGGGACAGAAGGCTACACCTTC.

The chain uses TRBV4-1 and TRBJ2-7, with D tentatively TRBD2 (6 bases). CDR3 size: 15 residues. Germline lookup yields CDR1 MGHRA and CDR2 YSYEKL. Between the trimmed V and J ends, which lost 2 bases and 2 bases, there was a span of 13 bases. Written as DNA, the CDR3 is TGCGCCAGCAGCCAACAGAGGGACTCCACCTACGAGCAGTACTTC. It encodes CASSQQRDSTYEQYF.

This chain connects TRBV7-2 to TRBJ2-2; D gene ambiguous. This CDR3 region has 18 residues. Germline V gene sequence: CDR1 SGHTA, CDR2 FQGNSA. V dropped 0 bases and J dropped 1 base, with 15 bases sitting between them. CDR3 amino acids: CASSLALQAEWNTGELFF. The CDR3 bases are TGTGCCAGCAGCTTAGCGCTCCAGGCCGAGTGGAACACCGGGGAGCTGTTTTTT.

The chain is built from TRBV11-2 and TRBJ2-2; 8 positions agree with TRBD1. Germline CDR1 is SGHAT and CDR2 is FQNNGV. The CDR3 spans 17 residues. The J segment lost 8 bases and the V segment lost 5 bases, leaving 16 bases of the junction unmatched. The CDR3 spells CASSHGTGIYASGELFF. CDR3 nucleotides: TGTGCCAGCAGCCACGGGACAGGCATTTACGCTTCTGGGGAGCTGTTTTTT.

V gene TRBV18 combines with J gene TRBJ2-7, with D unclear. The V and J ends lost 2 bases and 0 bases respectively, with 11 bases between them. The CDR3 contains 15 residues. Germline-derived CDR1 and CDR2 are KGHSH and LQKENI. CDR3 sequence reads: CASSPGQIPSYEQYF. CDR3 bases: TGTGCCAGCTCACCAGGCCAAATACCCTCCTACGAGCAGTACTTC.

This sequence joins TRBV11-2 and TRBJ2-5, with D possibly being TRBD2 (6 bases). In germline, CDR1 is SGHAT, CDR2 FQNNGV. This CDR3 spans 15 amino acids. V lost 5 bases and J 4 bases, leaving 17 bases between the germline ends. The CDR3 here is CASSLGGVSGETQYF. The CDR3 DNA reads as TGTGCCAGCAGCCTCGGCGGGGTCTCGGGAGAGACCCAGTACTTC.

This chain joins TRBV28 and TRBJ2-7; TRBD2 matches at 7 bases. The CDR3 is made up of 17 amino acids. Germline lookup yields CDR1 MDHEN and CDR2 SYDVKM. The V gene end was trimmed by 8 bases and the J gene end by 0 bases; junction bases not matched to a gene: 16. CDR3 DNA sequence: TGTGCCAGCGGCCCTCTCCTCCGGGCGGGGGTCTCCTACGAGCAGTACTTC. Its translation: CASGPLLRAGVSYEQYF.

The chain uses TRBV5-1 and TRBJ2-3, with D maybe TRBD2 (6 bases). Between the trimmed V and J ends, which lost 2 bases and 5 bases, there was a span of 15 bases. The germline V gene has CDR1 SGHRS and CDR2 YFSETQ. The CDR3 totals 15 residues. The DNA for the CDR3 is TGCGCCAGCAGCTTCGGAACGGGAGTGATAGATACGCAGTATTTT. Encoded protein: CASSFGTGVIDTQYF.

The chain has TRBV6-4 and TRBJ2-5; 8 bases fit TRBD2. Germline CDR1 reads MRHNA; CDR2 reads SNTAGT. The CDR3 has 15 residues. V lost 4 bases and J lost 4; bases outside the gene matches: 8. As DNA, the CDR3 is TGTGCCAGCAGTGCTCACGGACTAGCCGGAGAGACCCAGTACTTC. Protein product: CASSAHGLAGETQYF.

This rearrangement joins TRBV5-6 to TRBJ2-7, with TRBD1 matching 11 bases. V lost 4 bases, J lost 1 base, and 13 bases stayed unmatched. CDR1 is SGHDT, CDR2 YYEEEE, per germline. CDR3 length equals 18 residues. The CDR3, as DNA: TGTGCCAGCAGCATTGTATTCGGACAGGGGGCTATTTCCTACGAGCAGTACTTC. The encoded protein is CASSIVFGQGAISYEQYF. Full variable domain (missing parts from reference TRBV5-6 and TRBJ2-7): DAGVTQSPTHLIKTRGQQVTLRCSPKSGHDTVSWYQQALGQGPQFIFQYYEEEERQRGNFPDRFSGHQFPNYSSELNVNALLLGDSALYLCASSIVFGQGAISYEQYFGPGTRLTVT.

V and J are TRBV6-1 and TRBJ2-3; 8 bases are a match to TRBD1. Germline V gives CDR1 MNHNS, CDR2 SASEGT. The V segment lost 2 bases and the J segment 5 bases; nucleotides outside the gene matches: 3. The CDR3 runs to 14 residues. CDR3 nucleotide sequence: TGTGCCAGCAGTGAATCGACAGGGGTAGATACGCAGTATTTT. It yields the protein CASSESTGVDTQYF.

The rearrangement uses TRBV4-1 and TRBJ2-1, with TRBD1 identical over 9 bases. The CDR3 extends over 16 amino acids. Looked up from germline, CDR1 is MGHRA and CDR2 is YSYEKL. Germline trimming cut 0 bases from V and 4 bases from J; bases unmatched to any gene: 4. The CDR3 DNA sequence: TGCGCCAGCAGCCAAGATAACAGGGGGCTTTACAATGAGCAGTTCTTC. Its protein is CASSQDNRGLYNEQFF.

The J gene is TRBJ2-3, the V gene TRBV5-6; perhaps TRBD1 as D (5 bases). Trimming shortened V by 4 bases and J by 1 base, and 13 bases separated the two germline ends. The CDR3 covers 15 residues. Germline V gene lookup returns CDR1 SGHDT and CDR2 YYEEEE. CDR3 DNA: TGTGCCAGCAGCACCCTACAGGACCGCACAGATACGCAGTATTTT. This translates into CASSTLQDRTDTQYF.

The V call is TRBV6-6, the J call TRBJ1-4; no clear D. There are 13 residues in the CDR3. Germline V lookup: CDR1 MNHNY, CDR2 SVGAGI (reference sequence). The V end lost 8 bases, the J end lost 6 bases, and 13 bases lay between the germline ends. The CDR3 DNA sequence: TGTGCCAGCTCCCTCGTGGCAGATGAAAAACTGTTTTTT. Residues: CASSLVADEKLFF.

The rearrangement uses TRBV19 and TRBJ2-5; 7 bases match TRBD2. Germline lookup yields CDR1 LNHDA and CDR2 SQIVND (reference sequence). V lost 5 bases to trimming and J lost 5 bases; unmatched junction nucleotides: 5. This CDR3 is built from 13 residues. The CDR3 loop is CASSAVRGETQYF. CDR3 DNA: TGTGCCAGTAGTGCCGTGCGGGGGGAGACCCAGTACTTC.

The rearrangement joins TRBV5-8 to TRBJ2-7; 10 bases agree with TRBD1. The J segment lost 6 bases and the V segment lost 2 bases, leaving 5 bases of the junction unmatched. CDR1 SGHTS and CDR2 YDEGEE come from the germline V gene. The CDR3 runs 14 residues. The CDR3 loop reads CASSFRDRGPEQYF. The DNA of the CDR3 is TGTGCCAGCAGCTTCCGGGACAGGGGCCCCGAGCAGTACTTC.

V and J are TRBV15 and TRBJ1-1; TRBD1 aligns across 7 bases. In germline, CDR1 is LNHNV, CDR2 YYDKDF (reference sequence). With V trimmed by 3 bases and J by 6 bases, 7 bases remained unmatched. This CDR3 contains 14 residues. The CDR3 DNA reads TGTGCCACCAGCAGCCGACAGGGTTCCCCTGAAGCTTTCTTT. Encoded protein: CATSSRQGSPEAFF.

The chain uses TRBV7-3 and TRBJ1-3, with 7 bases aligning to TRBD1. Germline V gives CDR1 SGHTA, CDR2 FQGTGA. The CDR3 has 16 amino acids. J lost 7 bases, V lost 6 bases, and 15 bases had no gene match. The CDR3, as DNA: TGTGCCAGCAGTTATATCCTGGGACAGCCACTTAACACCATATATTTT. It is translated as CASSYILGQPLNTIYF. Full variable domain (outside the CDR3, taken from reference TRBV7-3 and TRBJ1-3): GAGVSQTPSNKVTEKGKYVELRCDPISGHTALYWYRQSLGQGPEFLIYFQGTGAADDSGLPNDRFFAVRPEGSVSTLKIQRTERGDSAVYLCASSYILGQPLNTIYFGEGSWLTVV.

V gene TRBV5-1 combines with J gene TRBJ2-7; no reliable D call. The CDR3 has 14 amino acids. The V end was cut by 2 bases, the J end by 1 base, with 10 bases between. Germline-derived CDR1 and CDR2 are SGHRS and YFSETQ. In nucleotides, the CDR3 is TGCGCCAGCAGCTTCAGCGCGCAATCCTACGAGCAGTACTTC. Its translation: CASSFSAQSYEQYF.

The V gene is TRBV23-1, the J gene TRBJ2-1; D may be TRBD2 (6 bases). TRBV23-1 is an ORF, with its function uncertain. The CDR3 has 18 residues. Trimming took off 0 bases at V and 6 bases at J, with 21 bases between the two ends. The DNA for the CDR3 is TGCGCCAGCAGTCAATCTGAGTTGGGAGGCCCGACCGGCAATGAGCAGTTCTTC. It specifies CASSQSELGGPTGNEQFF.

The chain uses TRBV7-7 and TRBJ2-3, with TRBD1 identical over 10 bases. V lost 5 bases, J lost 3 bases, and 8 bases stayed unmatched. The CDR3 contains 16 residues. Germline V gene lookup returns CDR1 SSHAT and CDR2 FNYEAQ (reference sequence). CDR3 nucleotides: TGTGCCAGCAGCCGGTCAGGGGACAGGGGAACAGATACGCAGTATTTT. This sequence encodes CASSRSGDRGTDTQYF. Based on the CDR3 plus reference TRBV7-7 and TRBJ2-3, the full variable domain is GAGVSQSPRYKVTKRGQDVTLRCDPISSHATLYWYQQALGQGPEFLTYFNYEAQPDKSGLPSDRFSAERPEGSISTLTIQRTEQRDSAMYRCASSRSGDRGTDTQYFGPGTRLTVL.

The chain couples TRBV5-6 to TRBJ1-4, with D possibly matching TRBD1 (5 bases). Germline CDR1 SGHDT, CDR2 YYEEEE. There are 16 residues in the CDR3. The V and J ends lost 0 bases and 7 bases respectively, with 16 bases between them. The CDR3, as DNA: TGTGCCAGCAGCTTGGCCCAGGGCAGGGCAGGTGAAAAACTGTTTTTT. It encodes CASSLAQGRAGEKLFF.

The chain links TRBV4-1 to TRBJ1-2, with D possibly matching TRBD1 (5 bases). The germline V and J ends were trimmed by 0 bases and 3 bases, with 11 bases remaining between them. This CDR3 is built from 15 residues. Germline V gene sequence: CDR1 MGHRA, CDR2 YSYEKL. The CDR3: CASSQDTREYYGYTF. In nucleotides, the CDR3 is TGCGCCAGCAGCCAAGATACCAGGGAATACTATGGCTACACCTTC.